This T cell receptor (beta chain) was identified in a study of cytomegalovirus exposure and HLA in healthy donors (dated by TCRdb to 2016 to 2017). Background on the whole study: In an earlier analysis of 450 to 750 of the donors, 276 Gb of sequence data and approximately 120 million unique TCR beta sequences from 150 million to 200 million T cells were reported. The genetic ancestry cluster associated with self-reported Caucasian donors included roughly four fifths of the 300 to 400 genotyped donors. In a later analysis, previously published TCR beta repertoires from 666 donors were re-analyzed and high-resolution HLA genotyping was added so that TCR occurrence patterns could be studied. To predict cytomegalovirus infection status, the study combined high-throughput TCR immunosequencing, statistical association of individual TCRs with disease status, and machine learning. Class I and class II HLA loci were covered by the typing at four-digit resolution. An early release that covered around 590 HLA-typed donors contained about 300 gigabases of sequencing data and 65 million to 100 million unique TCR sequences. In the later analysis, no new phenotypic data were used to find candidate immune exposures; instead, reliance was placed on TCR beta sequences and their occurrence across donors. Every repertoire in the discovery cohort had been generated on one and the same sequencing platform. Roughly five DR-DQ haplotypes were handled as single units for association and clustering, since linkage in the cohort was strong. Donor age, sex, ethnicity and CMV serostatus were compiled alongside the repertoire data. Genome-wide SNP genotypes for about 65% of the roughly 670 donors were used in a later genetic analysis, which treated that subset as a discovery cohort. The study was designed to test whether signatures of past pathogen exposure could be identified by cataloging public T cell receptors. Using immunosequencing, the study profiled T cell repertoires from around 670 subjects and related those repertoires to cytomegalovirus serostatus. A separate validation cohort of approximately 120 different subjects was used in addition to the 666-subject first cohort. On average, around 200,000 unique TCR beta nucleotide sequences were sequenced per donor among a few hundred genotyped donors of the cohort, with roughly a sixth of those sequences being non-productive. The number of donors typed differed by locus, with about 629-630 for A, B, C, DRB1 and DQB1, approximately 500 for DQA1, over 600 for DPA1, and under 490 for DPB1. An earlier analysis of around 640 of the donors used high-throughput TCR beta sequencing to judge whether each TCR beta V gene segment behaved as functional or pseudogenic.

The method was the immunoSEQ multiplex PCR assay. For the multiplex PCR, a mixture combining 60 forward primers for TCR Vbeta segments and 13 reverse primers for TCR Jbeta segments was used. A multiplex PCR assay on genomic DNA amplified the CDR3 region of rearranged TCR beta genes. Amplified TCR beta libraries were sequenced as 87-base-pair reads on the Illumina HiSeq System. The authors processed their data as follows. In a later analysis, some 80 million unique TCR beta chains were counted across the roughly 610 repertoires, and roughly 11 million of these chains were shared by at least two donors. To remove PCR and sequencing errors, raw reads were error-corrected and collapsed into unique sequences using a nearest-neighbor algorithm that merged closely related sequences. Alignment of CDR3 sequences to IMGT reference sequences was used to assign V, D and J gene segments. For a sequence to be retained, a match of at least six nucleotides was required to both a V gene segment and a J gene segment. Rearrangements were classified as productive when the CDR3 lacked stop codons and remained in frame with V and J, and all other rearrangements were classified as non-productive. Following IMGT convention, CDR3 was defined as the stretch from the second conserved V-encoded cysteine to the conserved J-encoded phenylalanine. The earlier analysis of more than 450 of the donors excluded sequences that lacked an unambiguous match to a single V gene segment. An earlier analysis of roughly 590 of the donors called V segments functional above 56.7% productive rearrangements and segregating when the between-donor standard deviation exceeded 5%. A statistical classification framework was built to diagnose cytomegalovirus status from the catalog of TCR beta chain sequences. V and J gene assignment, in a later analysis, came from comparing TCR nucleotide sequences with IMGT/GENE-DB human TR gene sequences. Using the TCRdist pipeline, a later analysis assigned CDR3 sequences along with most-parsimonious VDJ recombination scenarios. In a later analysis, each TCR beta chain was defined by its CDR3 amino acid sequence together with its V-gene family, and reads lacking a unique V-gene family were excluded. A later analysis removed several hundred highly shared, low-generation-probability nucleotide sequences to deal with suspected cross-contamination and a sequencing artifact. For each public chain, a later analysis derived a clonal expansion index from normalized ranks of inferred template counts within each repertoire. In a later analysis, generation probabilities were computed using a VDJ recombination model fitted to out-of-frame rearrangements, and the results were checked against IGoR. In a later analysis, TCR-TCR, TCR-HLA and TCR-CMV co-occurrence was scored with hypergeometric tests, and a repertoire-size bias correction was applied to TCR pairs. To estimate false discovery rates, a later analysis permuted the HLA or CMV assignments 20 times. A later analysis grouped co-occurring TCRs with DBSCAN, adding TCRdist sequence similarity when clustering within HLA-allele-positive subsets. Repertoires with fewer than 30,000 or more than 120,000 public chains were left out of co-occurrence clustering, as were four to six repertoires with anomalous nucleotide sharing. The table was pulled from immuneACCESS by TCRdb, which kept in-frame rearrangements only. Such tables lose some clones; where checked, under half of the loss comes from unresolved V genes, and the rest has no known cause. Clonal size and the V and J genes are those of that table, whereas D and trimming came from the DNA. For this sample there are about 190,000 clones; approximately 84% appear just once. Around 4% of the sample belongs to the ten largest clones.

The CDR3 runs 15 residues from the cysteine to the phenylalanine. CDR3 DNA only is kept here, 45 bases in frame from base 1. Unmatched junction bases come to 4, with V trimmed by 0 bases and J by 5 bases. CDR1 LGHNA and CDR2 YNFKEQ were looked up in the germline V gene. In total, more than 500 healthy bone marrow donors made up the cohort. At the time of sampling, all cohort members were nominally healthy, though unrecorded immune exposures were likely present. The donor tested CMV seronegative, placing the donor among the approximately 400 seronegative members of the cohort. Every donor gave a peripheral blood sample, and the peripheral blood mononuclear cells from that sample were used for TCR beta sequencing. The Qiagen DNeasy Blood Extraction Kit was used to extract genomic DNA from the blood cell samples. On the study overall, not on this receptor specifically: In a later analysis, TCR association rates were found to vary across HLA loci, with the most associated TCRs seen for DRB1 alleles and the fewest for HLA-C alleles. A further reported finding was that TCR beta sequences accurately predicted the HLA-A and HLA-B alleles for most subjects in the first cohort. Cytomegalovirus status was reported to be diagnosed by the classifier with high specificity and sensitivity in both the original and validation cohorts. A later genetic analysis associated a missense DCLRE1C variant with V-gene and J-gene trimming of TCR beta chains, and an independent cohort replicated the association. A few of the identified cytomegalovirus-associated TCR beta chains were confirmed in vitro to be specific for cytomegalovirus antigens. Compared with equally common non-associated chains, HLA-associated TCR beta chains in a later analysis were more clonally expanded and had lower generation probabilities. HLA typing was unavailable for some donors at each locus, so association tests used only the typed subset. The 87-base-pair reads could not distinguish some IMGT-functional V segments, including TRBV6-2 and TRBV6-3, so those segments were excluded. Linkage disequilibrium might explain the correlated functional status among segregating V segments, but an unknown experimental factor could not be excluded. A later genetic analysis reported fewer N-insertions in productive TCRs among donors in an Asian-associated ancestry cluster than the roughly 700-donor mean. In a later analysis, some 18,000 TCR beta sequences were associated with specific HLA alleles at a false discovery rate of 0.05. A group of highly shared sequence variants was considered likely to be a technical artifact of the sequencing pipeline. Because counts were too low, about 15 rarely observed V segments, including chromosome 9 orphons, were left out of the earlier analysis of a few hundred of the donors. Broadly in line with IMGT annotations, most TCR beta V segments showed up in productive rearrangements about 87% or about 30% of the time in an earlier analysis of 450 to 750 of the donors. When HLA alleles, especially DR and DQ, strongly co-occurred, TCR associations were difficult to assign to individual alleles. A later analysis reported that several top co-occurrence clusters appeared linked to parvovirus B19, influenza, CMV and Epstein-Barr virus. The cohort was sequenced for TCR beta chains only, and without alpha or paired-chain data the features that could be detected were limited. For the cohort, immune exposure information was limited to CMV serostatus. According to the authors, the approach could potentially be generalized to other disease states and immunological phenotypes. The presence/absence analyses assumed that sequencing depth was roughly uniform across donors, and that assumption may not be true. Most TCR sequences were observed very rarely across donors, whereas some public TCRs were present in many individuals. Most CMV-associated TCR beta chains appeared to be HLA-restricted in a later analysis, and the HLA associations seemed to be driven largely by CMV exposure. The study gave a list of about 170 TCR beta chains associated with cytomegalovirus.

Comment on this clone: Its antigen is still unknown. No per-base quality is available; no much larger clone lies one base away.

The V and J genes are TRBV4-2 and TRBJ1-5, with TRBD1 matching 7 junction bases. Sequencing was done on a sample of PBMCs. The receptor was derived from a man aged 50-59 years in good health and CMV-seronegative. The bases are TGTGCCAGCAGCCAAGATACCAGGGGGGATCAGCCCCAGCATTTT. Its translation is CASSQDTRGDQPQHF.